This T cell receptor beta chain was identified during a study of T cells after yellow fever vaccination. This clonotype was seen only a few times. Its cognate antigen is unknown. Findings and caveats of the study: FACS-sorted repertoires might harbor abundant contaminating clonotypes from the bulk population. The study re-detected most primary-vaccination clones after the booster (96% CD4, almost 90% CD8). It was a weaker secondary response, yet one that peaked faster, at day 5 versus 15.

The 5'RACE template-switching step produced TCR cDNA and added a universal primer site and UMIs. MiXCR was run by TCRdb on the 5' RACE reads, yielding one entry per CDR3 protein. The sample lists around 300,000 distinct CDR3 sequences, 10% to 15% seen once, with less than 0.55% in the top ten. This CDR3 is 19 amino acids long. Trimming took 2 bases from V and 4 from J; bases not matched to a gene: 17. CDR1 is MNHEY, CDR2 SVGEGT, per germline. The receptor was derived from a man aged 25 to 45 who received the YFV17D yellow fever vaccine. This specimen was CD4+ T cells sorted from PBMCs, taken 45 days after the yellow fever booster vaccination. The rearrangement links TRBV6-2 or TRBV6-3 to TRBJ2-1; 7 bases fit TRBD1. The chain's CDR3 is CASSYIFLLRGGAYNEQFF. The CDR3 region has the DNA TGTGCCAGCAGTTACATCTTCCTCCTTCGAGGGGGCGCGTACAATGAGCAGTTCTTC.